The source of this T cell receptor beta chain is a study of blood T cell repertoires in COVID-19. Authors' methods: Amplification of reference gene primers was used by the study to estimate nucleated cell counts. Assay: immunoSEQ multiplex PCR; the TCRdb copy retains only in-frame clones and omits some. Clone size and V and J calls were adopted from that table, with D and trimming inferred from the DNA. This sample has about 60,000 clones; almost 85% occur once, and the top ten carry 15% to 20%. This clone was found once. Germline V gives CDR1 SEHNR, CDR2 FQNEAQ (reference sequence). The CDR3 consists of 17 residues. V trimming: 1 base; J trimming: 5 bases; junction bases outside the gene matches: 13.

The source is a human donor in a cohort sampled during active COVID-19. The rearrangement uses TRBV7-9 and TRBJ2-5; 7 bases are shared with TRBD1. Sequenced: peripheral blood. CDR3 DNA: TGTGCCAGCAGCTTAGGGGTCGTAGGGGGCATGACGGAGACCCAGTACTTC. Its translation is CASSLGVVGGMTETQYF.